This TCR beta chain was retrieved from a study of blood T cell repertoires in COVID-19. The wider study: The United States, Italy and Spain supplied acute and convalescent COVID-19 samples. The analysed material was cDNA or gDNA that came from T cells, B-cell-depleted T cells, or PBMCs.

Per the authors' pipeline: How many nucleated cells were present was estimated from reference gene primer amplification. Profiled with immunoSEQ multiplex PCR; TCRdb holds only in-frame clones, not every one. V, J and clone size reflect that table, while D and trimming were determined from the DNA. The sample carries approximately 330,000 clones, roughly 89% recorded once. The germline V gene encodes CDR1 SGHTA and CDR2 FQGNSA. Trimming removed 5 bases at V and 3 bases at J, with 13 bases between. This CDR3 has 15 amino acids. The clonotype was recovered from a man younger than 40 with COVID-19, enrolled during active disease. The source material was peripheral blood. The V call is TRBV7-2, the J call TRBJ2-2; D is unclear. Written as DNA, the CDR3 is TGTGCCAGCAGCCCATTCCGGGTGGACACCGGGGAGCTGTTTTTT. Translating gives CASSPFRVDTGELFF.